This passage covers 2 T cell receptor beta chains from one sample sequenced in a study of shared clonotypes between healthy human individuals. Clones were read by immunoSEQ multiplex PCR, and TCRdb kept only the in-frame ones, dropping some. The table has some 2,000,000 clones, roughly 95% seen once. Naive CD8 cells lacked CD45RO, underwent positive selection for CCR7 and left out terminally differentiated effector memory CD45RA+ cells. The material sequenced was naive CD8+ T cells sorted from blood. The receptors come from a man between 18 and 29 years old in good health.

The gene calls are TRBV27 and TRBJ2-7; 9 bases line up with TRBD2. V trimming: 5 bases; J trimming: 5 bases; junction bases outside the gene matches: 10. Germline V lookup: CDR1 MNHEY, CDR2 SMNVEV (reference sequence). The CDR3 has 15 residues. The CDR3 DNA follows: TGTGCCAGCAGTCCCCTACTAGCGGGTATTAACGAGCAGTACTTC. Protein: CASSPLLAGINEQYF.

Details on this clone: Other DNA sequences in the sample encode the same CDR3. The rearrangement uses TRBV19 and TRBJ1-5; D remains unclear. In germline, CDR1 is LNHDA, CDR2 SQIVND (reference sequence). CDR3 length: 14 residues. Trimming pared 3 bases from V and 0 bases from J, leaving 6 bases between. The CDR3 sequence is CASSIGDSNQPQHF. DNA of the CDR3: TGTGCCAGTAGTATTGGTGATAGCAATCAGCCCCAGCATTTT.